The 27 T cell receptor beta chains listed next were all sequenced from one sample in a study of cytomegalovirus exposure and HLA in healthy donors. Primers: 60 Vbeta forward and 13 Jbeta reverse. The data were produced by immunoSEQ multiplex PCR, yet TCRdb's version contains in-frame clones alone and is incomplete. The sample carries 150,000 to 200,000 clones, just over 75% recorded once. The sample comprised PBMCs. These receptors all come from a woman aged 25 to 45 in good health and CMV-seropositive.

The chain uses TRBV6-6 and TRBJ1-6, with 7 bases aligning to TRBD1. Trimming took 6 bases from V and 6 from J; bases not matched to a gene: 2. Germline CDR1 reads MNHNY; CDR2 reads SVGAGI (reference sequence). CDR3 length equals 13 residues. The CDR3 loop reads CASRGQSNSPLHF. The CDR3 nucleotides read TGTGCCAGCAGGGGACAGAGTAATTCACCCCTCCACTTT.

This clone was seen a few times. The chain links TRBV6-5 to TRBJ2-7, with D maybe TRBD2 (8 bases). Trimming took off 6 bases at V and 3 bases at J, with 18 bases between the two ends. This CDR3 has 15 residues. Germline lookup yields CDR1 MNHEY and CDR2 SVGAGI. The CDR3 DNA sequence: TGTGCCAGCAGCAGGGGGGGACTAGGGGACTACGAGCAGTACTTC. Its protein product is CASSRGGLGDYEQYF.

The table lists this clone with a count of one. The CDR3 bases are TGTGCCAGCAGCTTAGGACAGGGAGAAAACATTCAGTACTTC. Protein: CASSLGQGENIQYF. The J gene is TRBJ2-4, the V gene TRBV7-8; 7 bases line up with TRBD1. Losses at the gene ends were 1 base for V and 5 bases for J; bases not matched to a gene: 2. Germline V CDR1 and CDR2: SGHVS, FQNEAQ. CDR3 length: 14 residues.

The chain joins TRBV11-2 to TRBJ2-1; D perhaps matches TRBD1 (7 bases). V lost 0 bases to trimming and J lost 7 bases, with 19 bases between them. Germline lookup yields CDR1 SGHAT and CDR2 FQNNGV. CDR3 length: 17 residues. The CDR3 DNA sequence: TGTGCCAGCAGCTTAGATGCGGAGGGGGCGTTTTTGAATGAGCAGTTCTTC. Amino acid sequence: CASSLDAEGAFLNEQFF.

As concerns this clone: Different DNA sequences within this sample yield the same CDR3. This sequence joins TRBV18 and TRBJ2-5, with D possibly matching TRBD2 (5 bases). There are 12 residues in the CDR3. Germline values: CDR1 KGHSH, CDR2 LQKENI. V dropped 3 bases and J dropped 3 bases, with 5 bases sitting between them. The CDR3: CASSPREETQYF. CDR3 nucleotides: TGTGCCAGCTCACCGAGGGAAGAGACCCAGTACTTC.

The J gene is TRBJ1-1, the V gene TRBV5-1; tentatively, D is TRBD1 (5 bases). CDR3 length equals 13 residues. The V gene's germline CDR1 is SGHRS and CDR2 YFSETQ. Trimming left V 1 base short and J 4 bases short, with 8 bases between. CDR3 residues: CASSLTGGTEAFF. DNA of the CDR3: TGCGCCAGCAGCTTGACGGGGGGCACTGAAGCTTTCTTT.

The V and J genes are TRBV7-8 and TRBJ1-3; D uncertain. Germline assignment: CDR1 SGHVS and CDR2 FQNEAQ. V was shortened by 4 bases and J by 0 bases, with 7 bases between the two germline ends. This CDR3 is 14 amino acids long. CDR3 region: CASSSSLSGNTIYF. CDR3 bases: TGTGCCAGCAGCTCCAGTCTCTCTGGAAACACCATATATTTT.

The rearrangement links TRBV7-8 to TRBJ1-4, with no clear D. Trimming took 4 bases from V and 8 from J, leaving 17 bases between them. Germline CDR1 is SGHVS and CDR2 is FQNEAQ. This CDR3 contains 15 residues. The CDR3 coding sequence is TGTGCCAGCAGCTCCACCGGGCTTTCGGGGGAAAAACTGTTTTTT. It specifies CASSSTGLSGEKLFF.

The CDR3 spells CASSLGANGYGYTF. The CDR3 coding sequence is TGTGCCAGCAGTTTGGGCGCAAATGGCTATGGCTACACCTTC. This chain links TRBV27 with TRBJ1-2; the D is unclear. The length of the CDR3 is 14 residues. CDR1 is MNHEY, CDR2 SMNVEV, per germline (reference sequence). V lost 3 bases and J lost 4, with 12 bases in between.

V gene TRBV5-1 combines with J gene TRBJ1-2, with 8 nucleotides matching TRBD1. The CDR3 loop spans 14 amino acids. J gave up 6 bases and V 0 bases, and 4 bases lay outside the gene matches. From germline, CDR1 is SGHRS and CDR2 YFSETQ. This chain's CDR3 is CASSLGGQADGYTF. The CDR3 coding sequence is TGCGCCAGCAGCTTGGGGGGACAGGCCGATGGCTACACCTTC.

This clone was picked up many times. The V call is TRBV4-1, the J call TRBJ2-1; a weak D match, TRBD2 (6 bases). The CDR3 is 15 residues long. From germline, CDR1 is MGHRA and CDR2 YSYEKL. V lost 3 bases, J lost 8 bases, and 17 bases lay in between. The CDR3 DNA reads TGCGCCAGCAGCCAGGGCGGGGCGCTGGGGGATGAGCAGTTCTTC. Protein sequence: CASSQGGALGDEQFF.

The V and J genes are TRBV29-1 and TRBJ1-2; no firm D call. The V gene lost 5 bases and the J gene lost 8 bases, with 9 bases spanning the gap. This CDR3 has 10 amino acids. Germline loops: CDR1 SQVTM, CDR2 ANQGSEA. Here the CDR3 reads CSVHQNGYTF. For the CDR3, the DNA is TGCAGCGTTCACCAGAACGGCTACACCTTC.

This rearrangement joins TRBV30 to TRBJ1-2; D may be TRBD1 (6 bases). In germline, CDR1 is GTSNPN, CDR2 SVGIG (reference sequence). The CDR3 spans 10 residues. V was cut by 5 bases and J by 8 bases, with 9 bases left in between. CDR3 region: CAWGGVGYTF. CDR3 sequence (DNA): TGTGCCTGGGGGGGCGTCGGCTACACCTTC.

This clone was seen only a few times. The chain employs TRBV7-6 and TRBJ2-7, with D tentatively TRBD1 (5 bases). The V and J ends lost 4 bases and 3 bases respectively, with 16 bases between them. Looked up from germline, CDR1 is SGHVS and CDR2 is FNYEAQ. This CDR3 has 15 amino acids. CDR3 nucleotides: TGTGCCAGCAGCTACCTCGGGCAGGGTCACTACGAGCAGTACTTC. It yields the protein CASSYLGQGHYEQYF.

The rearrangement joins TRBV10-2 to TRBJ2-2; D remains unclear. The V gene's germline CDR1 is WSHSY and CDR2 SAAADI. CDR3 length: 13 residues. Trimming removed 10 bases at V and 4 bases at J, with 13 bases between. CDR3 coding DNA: TGCGCCATAGATCCTGATTCCACCGGGGAGCTGTTTTTT. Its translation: CAIDPDSTGELFF.

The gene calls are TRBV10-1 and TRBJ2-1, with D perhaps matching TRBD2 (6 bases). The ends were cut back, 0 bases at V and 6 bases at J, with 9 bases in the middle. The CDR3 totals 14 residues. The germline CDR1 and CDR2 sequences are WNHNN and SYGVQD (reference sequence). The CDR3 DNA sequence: TGCGCCAGCAGTGAGTCCGGCGGGACCAATGAGCAGTTCTTC. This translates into CASSESGGTNEQFF.

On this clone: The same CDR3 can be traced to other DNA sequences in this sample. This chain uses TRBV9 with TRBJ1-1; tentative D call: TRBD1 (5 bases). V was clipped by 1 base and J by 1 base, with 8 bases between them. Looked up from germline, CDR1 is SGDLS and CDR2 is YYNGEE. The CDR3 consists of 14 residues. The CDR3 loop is CASSVQGQNTEAFF. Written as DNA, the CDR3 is TGTGCCAGCAGCGTACAGGGCCAGAACACTGAAGCTTTCTTT.

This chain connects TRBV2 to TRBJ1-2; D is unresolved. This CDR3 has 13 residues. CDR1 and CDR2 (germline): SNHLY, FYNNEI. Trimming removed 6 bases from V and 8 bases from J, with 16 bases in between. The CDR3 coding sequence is TGTGCCAGCAGAGCCGGAAGCGCCCGGGGCTACACCTTC. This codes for CASRAGSARGYTF.

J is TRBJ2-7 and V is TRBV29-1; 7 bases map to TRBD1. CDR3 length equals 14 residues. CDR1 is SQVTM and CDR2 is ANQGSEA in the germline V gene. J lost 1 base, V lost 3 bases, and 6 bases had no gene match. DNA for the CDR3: TGCAGCGTTGAGGTAGACAGGGTTTCCTACGAGCAGTACTTC. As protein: CSVEVDRVSYEQYF.

The CDR3: CASRPAGGVNTIYF. The CDR3 DNA reads TGTGCCAGCAGACCCGCAGGGGGCGTAAACACCATATATTTT. V gene TRBV27 combines with J gene TRBJ1-3; 8 nucleotides agree with TRBD1. The CDR3 consists of 14 residues. CDR1 is MNHEY and CDR2 is SMNVEV in the germline V gene (reference sequence). J lost 6 bases, V lost 6 bases, and 7 bases had no gene match.

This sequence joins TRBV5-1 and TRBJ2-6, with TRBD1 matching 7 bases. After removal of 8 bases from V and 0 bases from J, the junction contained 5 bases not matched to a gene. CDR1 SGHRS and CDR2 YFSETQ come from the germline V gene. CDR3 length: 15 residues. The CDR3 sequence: CASRDRSSGANVLTF. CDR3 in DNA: TGCGCCAGTCGGGACAGATCCTCTGGGGCCAACGTCCTGACTTTC.

CDR3 nucleotide sequence: TGTGCCTGCGAGGCGGCAGGGGCGAACACTGAAGCTTTCTTT. This translates into CACEAAGANTEAFF. The chain recombines TRBV30 with TRBJ1-1, with D tentatively TRBD1 (6 bases). Germline V lookup: CDR1 GTSNPN, CDR2 SVGIG (reference sequence). The CDR3 is 14 amino acids. V was pared by 6 bases and J by 1 base, with 15 bases between.

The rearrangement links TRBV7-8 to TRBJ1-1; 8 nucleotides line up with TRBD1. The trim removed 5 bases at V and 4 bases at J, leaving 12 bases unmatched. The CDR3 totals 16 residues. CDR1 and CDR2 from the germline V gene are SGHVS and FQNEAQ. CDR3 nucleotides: TGTGCCAGCAGCCTTGGACAGGGCACGGCAATCACTGAAGCTTTCTTT. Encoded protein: CASSLGQGTAITEAFF.

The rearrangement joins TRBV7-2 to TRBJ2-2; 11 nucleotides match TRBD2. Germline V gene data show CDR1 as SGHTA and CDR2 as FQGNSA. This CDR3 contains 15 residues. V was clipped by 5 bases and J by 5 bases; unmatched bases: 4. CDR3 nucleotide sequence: TGTGCCAGCAGCATTAGCGGGGGGGTAACCGGGGAGCTGTTTTTT. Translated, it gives CASSISGGVTGELFF.

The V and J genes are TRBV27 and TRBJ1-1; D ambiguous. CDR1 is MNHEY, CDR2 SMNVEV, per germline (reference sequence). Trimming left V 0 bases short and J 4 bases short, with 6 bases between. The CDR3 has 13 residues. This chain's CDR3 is CASSLSRSTEAFF. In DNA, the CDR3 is TGTGCCAGCAGTTTATCACGGAGCACTGAAGCTTTCTTT.

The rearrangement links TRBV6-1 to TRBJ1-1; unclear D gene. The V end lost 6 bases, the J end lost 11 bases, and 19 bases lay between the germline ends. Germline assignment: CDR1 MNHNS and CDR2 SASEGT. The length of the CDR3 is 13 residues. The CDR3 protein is CASRATGLPWAFF. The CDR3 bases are TGTGCCAGCAGGGCGACTGGTCTTCCTTGGGCTTTCTTT.

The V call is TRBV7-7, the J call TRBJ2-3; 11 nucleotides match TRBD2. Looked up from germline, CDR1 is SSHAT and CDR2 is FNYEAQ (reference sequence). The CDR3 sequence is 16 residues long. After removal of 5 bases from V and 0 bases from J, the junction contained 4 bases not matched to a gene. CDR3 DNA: TGTGCCAGCAGCCCTGGACTAGCGGGCAGCACAGATACGCAGTATTTT. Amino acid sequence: CASSPGLAGSTDTQYF. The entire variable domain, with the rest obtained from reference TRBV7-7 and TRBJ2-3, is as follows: GAGVSQSPRYKVTKRGQDVTLRCDPISSHATLYWYQQALGQGPEFLTYFNYEAQPDKSGLPSDRFSAERPEGSISTLTIQRTEQRDSAMYRCASSPGLAGSTDTQYFGPGTRLTVL.